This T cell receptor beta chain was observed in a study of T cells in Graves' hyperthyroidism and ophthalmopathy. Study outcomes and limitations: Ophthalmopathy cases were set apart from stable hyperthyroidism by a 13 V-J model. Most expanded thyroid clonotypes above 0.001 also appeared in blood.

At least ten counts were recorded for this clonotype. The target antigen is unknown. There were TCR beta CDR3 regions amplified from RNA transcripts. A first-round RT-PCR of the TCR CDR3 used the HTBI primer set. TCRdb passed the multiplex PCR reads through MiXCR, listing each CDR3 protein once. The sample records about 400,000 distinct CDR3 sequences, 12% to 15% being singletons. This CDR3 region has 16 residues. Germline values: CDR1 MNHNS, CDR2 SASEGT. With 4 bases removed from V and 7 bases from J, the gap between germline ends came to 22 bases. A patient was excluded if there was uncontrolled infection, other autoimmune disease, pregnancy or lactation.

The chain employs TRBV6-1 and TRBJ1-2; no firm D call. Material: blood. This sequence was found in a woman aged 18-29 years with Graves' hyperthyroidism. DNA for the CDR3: TGTGCCAGCAGTGCCTCGGACTTCCCCGCAAAAGCTGGCTACACCTTC. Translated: CASSASDFPAKAGYTF.